These T cell receptor beta chains were read from a single sample in a study of T cell repertoires in cytomegalovirus infection. One entry per CDR3 protein, called by TCRdb with MiXCR from the reads. The sample holds 900,000 to 950,000 distinct CDR3 sequences, approximately 32% seen once. These receptors' targets are unknown. This specimen was cultured CD8+ T cells from PBMCs, taken from culture after CMV antigen stimulation. These receptor sequences come from a human donor in good health (CMV status not recorded). Some clones in this sample may be carry-over from other donors' samples. The CDR3 runs from the conserved cysteine through the conserved F or W. A D gene is named only where the DNA matches it firmly. Rows may omit the clone size; those that give it use once, few, many or a size class.

d_gene: TRBD1
j_gene: TRBJ1-6
len: 17
abundance: -
v_gene: TRBV7-9
CDR3aa: CASTQTMGTAENSPLHF
CDR3nt: TGTGCCAGCACCCAAACCATGGGGACAGCAGAAAATTCACCCCTCCACTTT

d_gene: -
j_gene: TRBJ2-3
len: 15
abundance: -
v_gene: TRBV29-1
CDR3aa: CSVEDRGGSSDTQYF
CDR3nt: TGCAGCGTTGAAGATCGCGGAGGTTCCTCAGATACGCAGTATTTT

d_gene: -
j_gene: TRBJ2-5
len: 11
abundance: -
v_gene: TRBV7-4
CDR3aa: CANSSSQTQYF
CDR3nt: TGTGCCAACAGCTCCTCCCAGACCCAGTACTTC

d_gene: -
j_gene: TRBJ1-1
len: 15
abundance: -
v_gene: TRBV24-1
CDR3aa: CATSGLGGSSTEAFF
CDR3nt: TGTGCCACCAGTGGCCTGGGGGGAAGCTCCACTGAAGCTTTCTTT

d_gene: -
j_gene: TRBJ1-5
len: 15
abundance: many
v_gene: TRBV27
CDR3aa: CASSLVGGGNQPQHF
CDR3nt: TGTGCCAGCAGCTTAGTAGGTGGGGGCAATCAGCCCCAGCATTTT

d_gene: TRBD1
j_gene: TRBJ1-1
len: 15
abundance: -
v_gene: TRBV9
CDR3aa: CASSGTGGQGTEAFF
CDR3nt: TGTGCCAGCAGCGGAACAGGGGGCCAAGGCACTGAAGCTTTCTTT

d_gene: -
j_gene: TRBJ2-3
len: 15
abundance: few
v_gene: TRBV6-5
CDR3aa: CASSYLNRDTDTQYF
CDR3nt: TGTGCCAGCAGTTACTTAAACAGGGACACAGATACGCAGTATTTT

d_gene: -
j_gene: TRBJ2-2
len: 15
abundance: -
v_gene: TRBV4-1
CDR3aa: CASSQVLSNTGELFF
CDR3nt: TGCGCCAGCAGCCAAGTCCTATCGAACACCGGGGAGCTGTTTTTT

d_gene: TRBD2
j_gene: TRBJ2-5
len: 16
abundance: -
v_gene: TRBV2
CDR3aa: CASSGLAGGPHETQYF
CDR3nt: TGTGCCAGCAGCGGACTAGCGGGGGGGCCCCATGAGACCCAGTACTTC

d_gene: TRBD1
j_gene: TRBJ2-2
len: 17
abundance: few
v_gene: TRBV10-3
CDR3aa: CAISDFTGTGRDGELFF
CDR3nt: TGTGCCATCAGTGATTTCACGGGGACAGGGCGTGACGGGGAGCTGTTTTTT

d_gene: TRBD2
j_gene: TRBJ2-1
len: 16
abundance: many
v_gene: TRBV7-6
CDR3aa: CASSFNEAGGNNEQFF
CDR3nt: TGTGCCAGCAGCTTCAACGAGGCGGGGGGTAACAATGAGCAGTTCTTC

d_gene: TRBD1
j_gene: TRBJ2-1
len: 17
abundance: -
v_gene: TRBV11-3
CDR3aa: CASSLGTGTAANTEQFF
CDR3nt: TGTGCCAGCAGCTTAGGTACCGGGACAGCCGCGAATACTGAGCAGTTCTTC

d_gene: -
j_gene: TRBJ1-4
len: 14
abundance: -
v_gene: TRBV7-9
CDR3aa: CASSLGQANEKLFF
CDR3nt: TGTGCCAGCAGCTTAGGACAGGCTAATGAAAAACTGTTTTTT

d_gene: -
j_gene: TRBJ2-1
len: 12
abundance: few
v_gene: TRBV10-3
CDR3aa: CAIRDSYNEQFF
CDR3nt: TGTGCCATCAGGGACAGCTACAATGAGCAGTTCTTC

d_gene: -
j_gene: TRBJ2-5
len: 16
abundance: -
v_gene: TRBV27
CDR3aa: CASSLAGLTDKETQYF
CDR3nt: TGTGCCAGCAGTTTGGCGGGACTTACAGACAAAGAGACCCAGTACTTC

d_gene: -
j_gene: TRBJ2-5
len: 14
abundance: -
v_gene: TRBV12-3/TRBV12-4
CDR3aa: CASSRQLYQETQYF
CDR3nt: TGTGCCAGCAGCCGGCAATTGTACCAAGAGACCCAGTACTTC

d_gene: -
j_gene: TRBJ1-2
len: 15
abundance: -
v_gene: TRBV6-5
CDR3aa: CASSYLGQKNYGYTF
CDR3nt: TGTGCCAGCAGTTACTTAGGACAGAAAAACTATGGCTACACCTTC

d_gene: TRBD2
j_gene: TRBJ2-5
len: 17
abundance: -
v_gene: TRBV27
CDR3aa: CASSEGLAGGYQETQYF
CDR3nt: TGTGCCAGCAGTGAAGGACTAGCGGGGGGATACCAAGAGACCCAGTACTTC

d_gene: TRBD1
j_gene: TRBJ1-1
len: 16
abundance: -
v_gene: TRBV27
CDR3aa: CASSGRTGGPVDEAFF
CDR3nt: TGTGCCAGCAGTGGCAGGACAGGGGGGCCCGTCGATGAAGCTTTCTTT

d_gene: -
j_gene: TRBJ1-1
len: 13
abundance: -
v_gene: TRBV20-1
CDR3aa: CSARPYGNTEAFF
CDR3nt: TGCAGTGCTCGGCCCTACGGGAACACTGAAGCTTTCTTT

d_gene: TRBD1
j_gene: TRBJ2-1
len: 16
abundance: few
v_gene: TRBV12-3/TRBV12-4
CDR3aa: CASSPPGQAFYNEQFF
CDR3nt: TGTGCCAGCAGTCCCCCGGGACAGGCTTTCTACAATGAGCAGTTCTTC

d_gene: TRBD1
j_gene: TRBJ1-5
len: 17
abundance: few
v_gene: TRBV19
CDR3aa: CASSYTGTGGSNQPQHF
CDR3nt: TGTGCCAGTAGCTATACTGGGACAGGGGGCAGCAATCAGCCCCAGCATTTT

d_gene: -
j_gene: TRBJ1-1
len: 14
abundance: -
v_gene: TRBV27
CDR3aa: CASSLGLIGTEAFF
CDR3nt: TGTGCCAGCAGTTTAGGGCTAATCGGGACTGAAGCTTTCTTT